The 23 T cell receptor beta chains listed next were all sequenced from one sample in a study of shared clonotypes between healthy human individuals. Sequenced by immunoSEQ multiplex PCR; TCRdb stores in-frame clones only, minus some. This sample has about 2.4 million clones, with 93% found just once. Sequenced material: naive CD4+ T cells from PBMCs. Subset given: CD45RA+ positively selected. The receptors stem from a man between 18 and 35 years old in good health. Some clones in this sample may be carry-over from other donors' samples.

This chain connects TRBV9 to TRBJ2-1; TRBD2 matches 8 bases. The CDR3 is made up of 16 amino acids. V lost 4 bases to trimming and J lost 0 bases; unmatched junction nucleotides: 6. Germline V gene data show CDR1 as SGDLS and CDR2 as YYNGEE. In DNA, the CDR3 is TGTGCCAGCAGCTTTAGCGGGGTAAGCTCCTACAATGAGCAGTTCTTC. This gives the protein CASSFSGVSSYNEQFF.

Note on this clone: This CDR3 is also generated by other DNA sequences in the sample. The chain employs TRBV7-2 and TRBJ2-5; perhaps TRBD1 as D (6 bases). This CDR3 is built from 14 residues. The ends were cut back, 3 bases at V and 0 bases at J, with 8 bases in the middle. CDR1 is SGHTA and CDR2 is FQGNSA in the germline V gene. CDR3 bases: TGTGCCAGCAGCTTCGACAGGTACCAAGAGACCCAGTACTTC. This translates into CASSFDRYQETQYF.

The rearrangement links TRBV10-1 to TRBJ1-1; possible D gene TRBD1, 6 bases. There are 14 residues in the CDR3. Germline values: CDR1 WNHNN, CDR2 SYGVQD (reference sequence). V lost 0 bases and J 4 bases, leaving 9 bases between the germline ends. Here the CDR3 reads CASSESDSFTEAFF. The CDR3 DNA is TGCGCCAGCAGTGAGTCGGACAGCTTCACTGAAGCTTTCTTT.

DNA of the CDR3: TGTGCCAGCAGCTTAATCCAGGCAACCCATACTGAAGCTTTCTTT. It yields the protein CASSLIQATHTEAFF. This chain connects TRBV11-2 to TRBJ1-1; D is ambiguous. The CDR3 runs to 15 residues. Germline CDR1 reads SGHAT; CDR2 reads FQNNGV. Trimming removed 2 bases from V and 5 bases from J, with 15 bases in between. Full variable domain (missing parts from reference TRBV11-2 and TRBJ1-1): EAGVAQSPRYKIIEKRQSVAFWCNPISGHATLYWYQQILGQGPKLLIQFQNNGVVDDSQLPKDRFSAERLKGVDSTLKIQPAKLEDSAVYLCASSLIQATHTEAFFGQGTRLTVV.

The chain recombines TRBV5-4 with TRBJ2-5; D may correspond to TRBD1 or TRBD2 (5 bases each). The J call may be faulty, since TRBJ2-7 better matches the DNA end. Germline lookup yields CDR1 SGHNT and CDR2 YYREEE (reference sequence). The CDR3 extends over 13 amino acids. CDR3 loop: CASSLKGPYEQYF. The DNA for the CDR3 is TGTGCCAGCAGCTTGAAGGGACCCTACGAGCAGTACTTC.

The V and J genes are TRBV9 and TRBJ2-7; D tentatively fits TRBD1 or TRBD2 (6 bases each). Trimming took 0 bases from V and 7 from J, leaving 11 bases between them. The CDR3 spans 13 residues. CDR1 is SGDLS and CDR2 is YYNGEE in the germline V gene. The DNA of the CDR3 is TGTGCCAGCAGCGTAGAGGAGGGGGTAGAGCAGTACTTC. Protein product: CASSVEEGVEQYF.

The chain recombines TRBV14 with TRBJ2-1; a weak D match, TRBD2 (5 bases). Per germline, CDR1 SGHDN and CDR2 FVKESK. V was clipped by 4 bases and J by 5 bases, with 21 bases between them. The CDR3 is 17 amino acids. CDR3 loop: CASSPLWTPSRNNEQFF. CDR3 in DNA: TGTGCCAGCAGCCCACTGTGGACTCCGTCTCGGAACAATGAGCAGTTCTTC.

This clone was recorded once. The rearrangement uses TRBV4-1 and TRBJ1-5; tentative D call: TRBD1 (5 bases). The CDR3 totals 15 residues. Looked up from germline, CDR1 is MGHRA and CDR2 is YSYEKL. V shed 2 bases and J shed 3 bases, with 11 bases lying between them. CDR3 sequence (DNA): TGCGCCAGCAGCCAAATGGGACTGAACAATCAGCCCCAGCATTTT. Its translation is CASSQMGLNNQPQHF.

V usage is TRBV5-6 and J usage is TRBJ1-6; D perhaps matches TRBD1 (5 bases). The CDR3 contains 15 residues. The germline gives CDR1 SGHDT, CDR2 YYEEEE. V lost 0 bases, J lost 10 bases, and 14 bases lay in between. CDR3: CASSLVGRDRSPLHF. The CDR3 DNA is TGTGCCAGCAGCTTGGTGGGCAGGGATCGGTCACCCCTCCACTTT.

On this clone itself: Other DNA sequences in this sample translate to the same CDR3. The chain has TRBV28 and TRBJ2-7; 10 bases line up with TRBD1. Germline V gene data show CDR1 as MDHEN and CDR2 as SYDVKM. The CDR3 totals 14 residues. V lost 4 bases to trimming and J lost 2 bases; unmatched junction nucleotides: 2. CDR3 in DNA: TGTGCCAGCAGTTCCGGACAGGGGGCCTACGAGCAGTACTTC. It encodes CASSSGQGAYEQYF.

This clone was found once. The genes are TRBV7-3 and TRBJ2-7; D possibly uses TRBD1 or TRBD2 (5 bases each). CDR1 and CDR2 (germline): SGHTA, FQGTGA. The CDR3 spans 15 residues. V was shortened by 4 bases and J by 1 base, with 14 bases between the two germline ends. CDR3 loop: CASSSRRDGSYEQYF. Written as DNA, the CDR3 is TGTGCCAGCAGCTCCCGTCGGGACGGTTCCTACGAGCAGTACTTC.

This clone was counted once. The V and J genes are TRBV19 and TRBJ1-2, with 8 bases identical to TRBD1. With V trimmed by 2 bases and J by 7 bases, 9 bases remained unmatched. CDR1 and CDR2 (germline): LNHDA, SQIVND (reference sequence). The CDR3 consists of 15 residues. CDR3 sequence: CASSILGQGYAGYTF. CDR3 sequence (DNA): TGTGCCAGTAGTATACTCGGACAGGGTTACGCTGGCTACACCTTC.

This clone was counted a single time. This sequence joins TRBV2 and TRBJ1-5, with 12 bases matching TRBD1. CDR1 is SNHLY and CDR2 is FYNNEI in the germline V gene. The CDR3 extends over 15 amino acids. J gave up 4 bases and V 5 bases, and 3 bases lay outside the gene matches. CDR3 in amino acids: CASSWDRGPNQPQHF. Written as DNA, the CDR3 is TGTGCCAGCAGTTGGGACAGGGGGCCGAATCAGCCCCAGCATTTT. Variable domain in full (rest from reference TRBV2 and TRBJ1-5): EPEVTQTPSHQVTQMGQEVILRCVPISNHLYFYWYRQILGQKVEFLVSFYNNEISEKSEIFDDQFSVERPDGSNFTLKIRSTKLEDSAMYFCASSWDRGPNQPQHFGDGTRLSIL.

The rearrangement joins TRBV15 to TRBJ1-4, with 8 bases fitting TRBD1. J lost 6 bases, V lost 1 base, and 13 bases had no gene match. CDR1 LNHNV and CDR2 YYDKDF come from the germline V gene (reference sequence). There are 18 residues in the CDR3. The CDR3 sequence is CATSRVRTGRGADEKLFF. CDR3 nucleotide sequence: TGTGCCACCAGCAGAGTCCGGACAGGGAGAGGTGCGGATGAAAAACTGTTTTTT.

V gene TRBV6-6 combines with J gene TRBJ1-2; 9 bases map to TRBD1. CDR1 is MNHNY, CDR2 SVGAGI, per germline (reference sequence). The CDR3 spans 13 residues. V shed 6 bases, J shed 3 bases, and the junction held 2 bases outside the gene matches. The CDR3 coding sequence is TGTGCCAGCAGACGGGACAGGGACTATGGCTACACCTTC. Its translation: CASRRDRDYGYTF.

This chain uses TRBV29-1 with TRBJ2-7, with a tentative D call TRBD2 (5 bases). V lost 7 bases and J lost 0, with 13 bases in between. The CDR3 totals 13 residues. Germline values: CDR1 SQVTM, CDR2 ANQGSEA. The CDR3 DNA reads as TGCAGCGGGCAGGTGGGGAGCTCCTACGAGCAGTACTTC. Encoded protein: CSGQVGSSYEQYF.

The chain joins TRBV30 to TRBJ2-5, with 8 positions matching TRBD2. The germline CDR1 and CDR2 sequences are GTSNPN and SVGIG (reference sequence). The CDR3 has 14 amino acids. After removal of 0 bases from V and 4 bases from J, the junction contained 4 bases not matched to a gene. CDR3 protein: CAWSVSGSGETQYF. In DNA, the CDR3 is TGTGCCTGGAGTGTGAGCGGGAGTGGAGAGACCCAGTACTTC.

Only one count was recorded for this clone. CDR3 sequence: CASRQGLAGYNEQFF. The CDR3 nucleotides read TGTGCCAGCAGGCAAGGACTAGCGGGGTACAATGAGCAGTTCTTC. The chain recombines TRBV6-6 with TRBJ2-1; TRBD2 matches 12 bases. CDR3 size: 15 residues. Germline lookup yields CDR1 MNHNY and CDR2 SVGAGI (reference sequence). Trimming took 6 bases from V and 4 from J; bases not matched to a gene: 4.

V gene TRBV2 combines with J gene TRBJ2-7; TRBD1 matches 10 bases. Germline V lookup: CDR1 SNHLY, CDR2 FYNNEI. The J segment lost 2 bases and the V segment lost 4 bases, leaving 5 bases of the junction unmatched. The CDR3 extends over 15 amino acids. For the CDR3, the DNA is TGTGCCAGCAGTGTGGGACAGGGGTTCACCTACGAGCAGTACTTC. Translated: CASSVGQGFTYEQYF.

This rearrangement joins TRBV6-1 to TRBJ2-3; a possible D gene is TRBD2 (5 bases). The CDR3 runs to 14 residues. V gave up 3 bases and J gave up 3 bases, with 10 bases separating them. Looked up from germline, CDR1 is MNHNS and CDR2 is SASEGT. The CDR3 loop is CASSDNPGTDTQYF. In DNA, the CDR3 is TGTGCCAGCAGTGATAACCCGGGGACAGATACGCAGTATTTT.

This clone was counted only a few times. The sample carries other DNA sequences with the same CDR3. The rearrangement joins TRBV5-1 to TRBJ2-1; D uncertain. This CDR3 has 13 amino acids. Trimming took 0 bases from V and 1 from J, leaving 2 bases between them. Looked up from germline, CDR1 is SGHRS and CDR2 is YFSETQ. CDR3 residues: CASSLGSYNEQFF. The CDR3 DNA reads TGCGCCAGCAGCTTGGGGTCCTACAATGAGCAGTTCTTC.

V usage is TRBV6-5 and J usage is TRBJ2-1; 7 positions match TRBD2. The trim removed 6 bases at V and 7 bases at J, leaving 12 bases unmatched. Germline V lookup: CDR1 MNHEY, CDR2 SVGAGI. The CDR3 is 15 amino acids. CDR3 DNA: TGTGCCAGCAGGGACCTTTCCGGGAGGAGGAATGAGCAGTTCTTC. Translating it yields CASRDLSGRRNEQFF.

The chain recombines TRBV25-1 with TRBJ2-1; the match to TRBD2 covers 7 bases. V was clipped by 1 base and J by 11 bases; unmatched bases: 2. This CDR3 spans 12 amino acids. CDR1 is MGHDK and CDR2 is SYGVNS in the germline V gene. The CDR3 sequence: CASSESSGKQFF. In DNA, the CDR3 is TGTGCCAGCAGTGAATCGAGCGGGAAGCAGTTCTTC.